The 24 T cell receptor beta chains below all came from one sample that was sequenced in a study of control samples from healthy donors and cancer patients. Generated by immunoSEQ multiplex PCR, the TCRdb table keeps only in-frame clones and is missing some. This sample has 150,000 to 200,000 clones; about 91% occur once, and the top ten carry around 5%. The sample consisted of blood. These receptors were obtained from a woman aged 25 to 39 in good health.

This chain links TRBV27 with TRBJ1-2, with 7 positions matching TRBD1. The V segment lost 0 bases and the J segment 4 bases; nucleotides outside the gene matches: 2. CDR3 size: 14 residues. CDR1 is MNHEY and CDR2 is SMNVEV in the germline V gene (reference sequence). CDR3 in amino acids: CASSLSGGSYGYTF. CDR3 coding DNA: TGTGCCAGCAGTTTATCAGGGGGCAGCTATGGCTACACCTTC.

Comments on this clone: An end of the junction does not agree with germline; a read error may underlie this. The CDR3 loop is CASTLGGEKLFF. CDR3 nucleotide sequence: TGTGCCAGCACTTTAGGAGGCGAAAAACTGTTTTTT. J is TRBJ1-4 and V is TRBV12-3 or TRBV12-4; no reliable D call. This CDR3 spans 12 amino acids.

This clone was detected only a few times. The chain has TRBV12-3 or TRBV12-4 and TRBJ2-7; no firm D call. The CDR3 length is 13 residues. Trimming removed 4 bases from V and 3 bases from J, with 10 bases in between. The DNA for the CDR3 is TGTGCCAGCAGTTCAACGACCAGCTACGAGCAGTACTTC. Amino acids: CASSSTTSYEQYF.

The rearrangement links TRBV25-1 to TRBJ2-2; the D is unclear. This CDR3 comprises 12 residues. CDR1 is MGHDK, CDR2 SYGVNS, per germline. Trimming removed 5 bases from V and 6 bases from J, with 7 bases in between. CDR3 protein: CASSRASGELFF. The CDR3 DNA sequence: TGTGCCAGCAGTCGGGCTTCCGGGGAGCTGTTTTTT. The whole variable domain, filled in from reference TRBV25-1 and TRBJ2-2, reads EADIYQTPRYLVIGTGKKITLECSQTMGHDKMYWYQQDPGMELHLIHYSYGVNSTEKGDLSSESTVSRIRTEHFPLTLESARPSHTSQYLCASSRASGELFFGEGSRLTVL.

This clone has only one observation. The CDR3 protein is CASSLRRQVGNSPLHF. The CDR3 DNA sequence: TGTGCCAGCAGCTTAAGGCGTCAAGTGGGAAATTCACCCCTCCACTTT. V is TRBV7-9 and J is TRBJ1-6; D is undetermined. The CDR3 runs 16 residues. Germline CDR1 SEHNR, CDR2 FQNEAQ (reference sequence). V shed 2 bases and J shed 7 bases, with 15 bases lying between them.

Note on this clone: Other DNA sequences in this specimen translate into the identical CDR3. This chain links TRBV28 with TRBJ1-1; D uncertain. In germline, CDR1 is MDHEN, CDR2 SYDVKM. V lost 2 bases and J 1 base, leaving 5 bases between the germline ends. CDR3 length equals 13 residues. The CDR3 coding sequence is TGTGCCAGCAGTTTACGGGGGAACACTGAAGCTTTCTTT. Translating it yields CASSLRGNTEAFF.

The chain is built from TRBV24-1 and TRBJ1-2; no definite D call. Per the germline V gene, CDR1 is KGHDR and CDR2 is SFDVKD. This CDR3 spans 12 amino acids. Deletions cut 4 bases from V and 10 bases from J, with 12 bases between. The CDR3 here is CATSDPGRLYTF. DNA of the CDR3: TGTGCCACCAGTGACCCGGGGAGGCTCTACACCTTC.

The chain links TRBV5-6 to TRBJ1-6; TRBD1 agrees at 7 bases. Losses at the gene ends were 4 bases for V and 7 bases for J; bases not matched to a gene: 8. The CDR3 length is 15 residues. Germline V CDR1 and CDR2: SGHDT, YYEEEE. CDR3 sequence (DNA): TGTGCCAGCAGCCTCCAGGGGGTCCAGAATTCACCCCTCCACTTT. Residues: CASSLQGVQNSPLHF.

The chain joins TRBV5-5 to TRBJ1-3; D is undetermined. The V end was cut by 0 bases, the J end by 10 bases, with 8 bases between. The V gene's germline CDR1 is SGHKS and CDR2 YYEKEE (reference sequence). The CDR3 runs to 12 residues. The CDR3 reads CASSLDSGTIYF. The CDR3 DNA reads as TGTGCCAGCAGCTTGGACTCGGGGACCATATATTTT.

This clone is a singleton in its sample. The chain carries TRBV5-5 and TRBJ1-3; D remains unclear. The CDR3 loop spans 15 amino acids. V lost 2 bases and J 3 bases, leaving 12 bases between the germline ends. In germline, CDR1 is SGHKS, CDR2 YYEKEE (reference sequence). The chain's CDR3 is CASSFSIADGNTIYF. CDR3 bases: TGTGCCAGCAGCTTCAGCATAGCCGATGGAAACACCATATATTTT.

This clone was counted a few times. V gene TRBV12-3 or TRBV12-4 combines with J gene TRBJ1-1, with D unresolved. Trimming took 5 bases from V and 3 from J, leaving 10 bases between them. CDR3 length: 13 residues. The CDR3 reads CASSPRRDTEAFF. The CDR3 DNA reads TGTGCCAGCAGTCCACGTAGGGACACTGAAGCTTTCTTT.

The chain recombines TRBV3-1 (or the pseudogene TRBV3-2) with TRBJ2-1, with no clear D. Germline V CDR1 and CDR2: LGHDT, YNNKEL (reference sequence). V dropped 3 bases and J dropped 8 bases, with 5 bases sitting between them. The CDR3 has 11 amino acids. The CDR3 DNA reads TGTGCCAGCAGCCACTTGTATGAGCAGTTCTTC. Translating gives CASSHLYEQFF.

The chain couples TRBV30 to TRBJ1-2; D is unresolved. This CDR3 spans 15 amino acids. CDR1 is GTSNPN, CDR2 SVGIG, per germline (reference sequence). Trimming removed 0 bases from V and 1 base from J, with 12 bases in between. The CDR3, as DNA: TGTGCCTGGAGTGTAGGTTCTGGGTTTAACTATGGCTACACCTTC. Protein: CAWSVGSGFNYGYTF.

This clone was seen a single time. V usage is TRBV13 and J usage is TRBJ1-4; the D gene is possibly TRBD1 (5 bases). The V end was cut by 4 bases, the J end by 2 bases, with 14 bases between. This CDR3 has 16 amino acids. CDR1 PRHDT and CDR2 FYEKMQ come from the germline V gene (reference sequence). The CDR3 nucleotides read TGTGCCAGCAGCTCTCGACAGTTCTCTACTAATGAAAAACTGTTTTTT. Translated, it gives CASSSRQFSTNEKLFF.

The J gene is TRBJ1-1, the V gene TRBV7-8; 7 bases agree with TRBD1. CDR1 and CDR2 from the germline V gene are SGHVS and FQNEAQ. The CDR3 spans 15 residues. V lost 0 bases to trimming and J lost 0 bases; unmatched junction nucleotides: 1. CDR3 sequence reads: CASSLAGTVNTEAFF. CDR3 coding DNA: TGTGCCAGCAGCTTAGCCGGGACAGTGAACACTGAAGCTTTCTTT.

V is TRBV6-5 and J is TRBJ1-6; 7 bases map to TRBD1. In germline, CDR1 is MNHEY, CDR2 SVGAGI. The CDR3 spans 14 residues. Losses at the gene ends were 6 bases for V and 6 bases for J; bases not matched to a gene: 5. CDR3 protein: CASSRTGLNSPLHF. CDR3 coding DNA: TGTGCCAGCAGCCGGACAGGACTTAATTCACCCCTCCACTTT.

The genes are TRBV19 and TRBJ1-3; 7 nucleotides match TRBD1. Unmatched junction bases numbered 2, after V lost 1 base and J lost 2 bases. Per the germline V gene, CDR1 is LNHDA and CDR2 is SQIVND (reference sequence). CDR3 length: 15 amino acids. CDR3 bases: TGTGCCAGTAGTATAGGGGGGACAGCTGGAAACACCATATATTTT. Protein product: CASSIGGTAGNTIYF.

The CDR3 reads CASSHRDRGYEQYF. The CDR3 coding sequence is TGCGCCAGCAGCCACCGGGACAGGGGCTACGAGCAGTACTTC. V is TRBV4-1 and J is TRBJ2-7; 10 bases agree with TRBD1. Trimming took 3 bases from V and 3 from J; bases not matched to a gene: 2. The CDR3 totals 14 residues. The V gene's germline CDR1 is MGHRA and CDR2 YSYEKL.

The rearrangement joins TRBV28 to TRBJ2-4; D remains unclear. The ends were cut back, 6 bases at V and 0 bases at J, with 12 bases in the middle. The CDR3 has 15 amino acids. CDR1 and CDR2 (germline): MDHEN, SYDVKM. The CDR3 loop is CASSRIVLAKNIQYF. The CDR3 DNA follows: TGTGCCAGCAGCCGAATCGTACTAGCCAAAAACATTCAGTACTTC.

The V gene is TRBV7-8, the J gene TRBJ1-4; the D gene is possibly TRBD1 (5 bases). Germline V gene sequence: CDR1 SGHVS, CDR2 FQNEAQ. The CDR3 contains 16 residues. V was clipped by 5 bases and J by 6 bases, with 19 bases between them. CDR3: CASSRDKGTGDEKLFF. The CDR3 bases are TGTGCCAGCAGCCGCGACAAGGGGACCGGTGATGAAAAACTGTTTTTT.

This clone occurred once. This chain joins TRBV4-1 and TRBJ1-2; D is perhaps TRBD1 (6 bases). Trimming stripped 1 base from V and 4 bases from J, with 10 bases between. Germline CDR1 reads MGHRA; CDR2 reads YSYEKL. There are 14 residues in the CDR3. CDR3 nucleotides: TGCGCCAGCAGCCAAGTGGGGACACCCTATGGCTACACCTTC. The encoded protein is CASSQVGTPYGYTF.

This clone has a single count. The rearrangement joins TRBV29-1 to TRBJ1-1, with TRBD1 matching 11 bases. Per germline, CDR1 SQVTM and CDR2 ANQGSEA. Germline trimming cut 6 bases from V and 3 bases from J; bases unmatched to any gene: 6. The CDR3 is 14 residues long. CDR3 bases: TGCAGCGTCCCCGGGACAGGGGGTGACACTGAAGCTTTCTTT. Protein: CSVPGTGGDTEAFF.

V is TRBV9 and J is TRBJ2-7, with D possibly TRBD1 on 5 matching bases. V was pared by 0 bases and J by 3 bases, with 10 bases between. This CDR3 spans 14 amino acids. From germline, CDR1 is SGDLS and CDR2 YYNGEE. The CDR3 DNA is TGTGCCAGCAGCGTAGGGGGCGAGATCTACGAGCAGTACTTC. It translates to CASSVGGEIYEQYF.

The chain is built from TRBV5-6 and TRBJ2-5; D perhaps matches TRBD2 (6 bases). V dropped 5 bases and J dropped 13 bases, with 12 bases sitting between them. Looked up from germline, CDR1 is SGHDT and CDR2 is YYEEEE. CDR3 length equals 10 residues. The CDR3 is CASSPSGGYF. Here the CDR3 DNA reads TGTGCCAGCAGTCCCTCCGGGGGGTACTTC.